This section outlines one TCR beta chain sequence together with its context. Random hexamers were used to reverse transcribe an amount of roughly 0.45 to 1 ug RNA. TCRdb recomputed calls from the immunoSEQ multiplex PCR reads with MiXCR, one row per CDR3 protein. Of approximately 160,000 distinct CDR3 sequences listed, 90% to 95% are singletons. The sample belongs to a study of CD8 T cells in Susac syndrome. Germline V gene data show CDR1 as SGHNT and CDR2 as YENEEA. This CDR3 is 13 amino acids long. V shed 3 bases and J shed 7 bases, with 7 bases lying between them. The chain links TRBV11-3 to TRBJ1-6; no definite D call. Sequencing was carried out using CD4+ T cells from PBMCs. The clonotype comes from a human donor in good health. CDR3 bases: TGTGCCAGCAGCTTCGGCAGCAATTCACCCCTCCACTTT. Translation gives CASSFGSNSPLHF.